Following are 13 T cell receptor beta chains from one sample sequenced in a study of cytomegalovirus exposure and HLA in healthy donors (dated by TCRdb to 2017 to 2019). The library was obtained by the immunoSEQ multiplex PCR assay. For the multiplex PCR, a mixture combining 60 forward primers for TCR Vbeta segments and 13 reverse primers for TCR Jbeta segments was used. The clones in this table, taken by TCRdb from immuneACCESS, are in-frame only. Not every clone is retained; where verified, under half of the shortfall comes from an unresolved V gene, and the cause of the rest is unknown. Present in this sample are around 130,000 clones, 84% of which were seen just once. 2.5% to 3% of the sample belongs to the ten largest clones. Specimen: PBMCs. All receptors derive from a woman aged 18-30 years in good health and CMV-seropositive.

The chain links TRBV6-5 to TRBJ2-7; TRBD1 matches at 7 bases. With V trimmed by 6 bases and J by 3 bases, 5 bases remained unmatched. The CDR3 totals 13 residues. CDR1 is MNHEY, CDR2 SVGAGI, per germline. The CDR3 nucleotides read TGTGCCAGCAGAGGGACAGAGGGCTACGAGCAGTACTTC. Its translation: CASRGTEGYEQYF.

The chain couples TRBV5-1 to TRBJ2-2; 9 positions agree with TRBD1. Trimming at V came to 3 bases and at J to 4 bases, leaving 4 bases not matched to a gene. Germline CDR1 reads SGHRS; CDR2 reads YFSETQ. The CDR3 has 15 amino acids. For the CDR3, the DNA is TGCGCCAGCAGCTCCCAGACAGGGGGCACCGGGGAGCTGTTTTTT. Translation gives CASSSQTGGTGELFF.

The chain is built from TRBV11-2 and TRBJ1-2; D is possibly TRBD1 (5 bases). V was clipped by 0 bases and J by 7 bases, with 9 bases between them. CDR3 length: 13 amino acids. CDR1 is SGHAT and CDR2 is FQNNGV in the germline V gene. The CDR3 sequence: CASSLDQGFGYTF. CDR3 nucleotides: TGTGCCAGCAGCTTAGATCAGGGATTTGGCTACACCTTC. The full variable domain, with the rest looked up from reference TRBV11-2 and TRBJ1-2, is EAGVAQSPRYKIIEKRQSVAFWCNPISGHATLYWYQQILGQGPKLLIQFQNNGVVDDSQLPKDRFSAERLKGVDSTLKIQPAKLEDSAVYLCASSLDQGFGYTFGSGTRLTVV.

The chain recombines TRBV9 with TRBJ1-2, with D unresolved. The germline V gene encodes CDR1 SGDLS and CDR2 YYNGEE. V was pared by 2 bases and J by 0 bases, with 17 bases between. CDR3 length equals 17 residues. The CDR3 coding sequence is TGTGCCAGCAGCGTCCCAAGAGGTGGCTCGTCTAACTATGGCTACACCTTC. Translation gives CASSVPRGGSSNYGYTF.

The V gene is TRBV25-1, the J gene TRBJ1-2; TRBD1 might be the D (5 bases). V was pared by 3 bases and J by 4 bases, with 9 bases between. This CDR3 has 13 amino acids. Looked up from germline, CDR1 is MGHDK and CDR2 is SYGVNS. Written as DNA, the CDR3 is TGTGCCAGCAGTGAGGGGGGGGTCTATGGCTACACCTTC. It specifies CASSEGGVYGYTF.

The CDR3 DNA sequence: TGTGCCAGCAGCTTAGAAGGGGCCGAAGAGACCCAGTACTTC. This encodes CASSLEGAEETQYF. V and J are TRBV13 and TRBJ2-5, with D perhaps matching TRBD1 (5 bases). V shed 1 base and J shed 3 bases, with 9 bases lying between them. The CDR3 covers 14 residues. Germline values: CDR1 PRHDT, CDR2 FYEKMQ (reference sequence).

The chain employs TRBV7-6 and TRBJ1-1; TRBD1 is a possible D gene (6 bases). Per the germline V gene, CDR1 is SGHVS and CDR2 is FNYEAQ. There are 17 residues in the CDR3. The V and J ends lost 0 bases and 5 bases respectively, with 19 bases between them. Here the CDR3 reads CASSLAFGGGAGTEAFF. The CDR3 nucleotides are TGTGCCAGCAGCTTAGCGTTTGGAGGGGGGGCAGGAACTGAAGCTTTCTTT.

This clone was recorded only once. The V gene is TRBV5-6, the J gene TRBJ2-3; 8 bases are a match to TRBD2. There are 16 residues in the CDR3. V dropped 5 bases and J dropped 6; count of bases not matched to a gene: 14. Germline V lookup: CDR1 SGHDT, CDR2 YYEEEE. The CDR3 DNA reads as TGTGCCAGCAGTTTCGTCGAGCGGGGGTTCGGGGATACGCAGTATTTT. This sequence encodes CASSFVERGFGDTQYF.

This clone was picked up a small number of times. V usage is TRBV30 and J usage is TRBJ2-1; the D is unclear. Deletions cut 2 bases from V and 0 bases from J, with 8 bases between. Germline CDR1 is GTSNPN and CDR2 is SVGIG (reference sequence). This CDR3 has 14 amino acids. The CDR3 reads CAWSRGISYNEQFF. The CDR3, as DNA: TGTGCCTGGAGTCGAGGAATCTCCTACAATGAGCAGTTCTTC.

The chain links TRBV25-1 to TRBJ2-3; 10 nucleotides align to TRBD2. Germline V CDR1 and CDR2: MGHDK, SYGVNS. The J segment lost 5 bases and the V segment lost 7 bases, leaving 15 bases of the junction unmatched. The CDR3 totals 17 residues. CDR3 loop: CASTLTGSGGAQDTQYF. The CDR3 nucleotides read TGTGCCAGCACCCTCACGGGCAGCGGGGGGGCCCAAGATACGCAGTATTTT.

The chain links TRBV2 to TRBJ1-6; D remains unclear. Germline V gene data show CDR1 as SNHLY and CDR2 as FYNNEI. The ends were cut back, 5 bases at V and 6 bases at J, with 11 bases in the middle. This CDR3 comprises 14 residues. The DNA for the CDR3 is TGTGCCAGCAGTAAAGACACCACTAATTCACCCCTCCACTTT. It is translated as CASSKDTTNSPLHF.

V is TRBV7-9 and J is TRBJ1-1, with a tentative D call TRBD1 (5 bases). Between the trimmed V and J ends, which lost 4 bases and 1 base, there was a span of 10 bases. CDR1 SEHNR and CDR2 FQNEAQ come from the germline V gene (reference sequence). There are 14 residues in the CDR3. CDR3 sequence: CASSSGGSNTEAFF. The CDR3 coding sequence is TGTGCCAGCAGCTCGGGGGGGTCGAACACTGAAGCTTTCTTT.

The chain joins TRBV6-6 to TRBJ2-7; D may be TRBD2 (6 bases). CDR1 MNHNY and CDR2 SVGAGI come from the germline V gene (reference sequence). V dropped 7 bases and J dropped 2 bases, with 15 bases sitting between them. The CDR3 has 14 residues. This CDR3 reads CASIRDSDTYEQYF. The CDR3 nucleotides are TGTGCCAGCATCCGGGACTCTGATACCTACGAGCAGTACTTC.